Following are 25 T cell receptor beta chains from one sample sequenced in a study of shared clonotypes between healthy human individuals. Profiling relied on immunoSEQ multiplex PCR, and the TCRdb table lists in-frame clones only, not all of them. The sample consists of about 2 million clones, over 85% of them appearing once. The sequenced material came from naive CD4+ T cells sorted from blood. Subset meaning: CD45RA+ positively selected. These receptors were obtained from a man younger than 30 in good health.

This clone was detected only once. The V gene is TRBV6-8, the J gene TRBJ1-2; D possibly corresponds to TRBD1 (5 bases). The CDR3 runs to 14 residues. Germline loops: CDR1 MNHGY, CDR2 SAAAGT. Trimming pared 2 bases from V and 4 bases from J, leaving 11 bases between. CDR3 sequence (DNA): TGTGCCAGCAGTTACAGGGGAGAATCCTATGGCTACACCTTC. It translates to CASSYRGESYGYTF.

The gene calls are TRBV5-1 and TRBJ2-2; D is unclear. The CDR3 covers 15 residues. The V end was cut by 2 bases, the J end by 4 bases, with 12 bases between. Germline V lookup: CDR1 SGHRS, CDR2 YFSETQ. CDR3 coding DNA: TGCGCCAGCAGCTTAAGACCGGGCAGCACCGGGGAGCTGTTTTTT. Translated, it gives CASSLRPGSTGELFF.

This clone was seen at least ten times. The chain couples TRBV27 to TRBJ1-2; D call uncertain. The CDR3 contains 15 residues. Germline CDR1 is MNHEY and CDR2 is SMNVEV (reference sequence). The V and J ends lost 0 bases and 14 bases respectively, with 22 bases between them. CDR3 sequence reads: CASSLSLTSAYPHTF. The CDR3 DNA is TGTGCCAGCAGTTTATCTCTCACATCGGCTTACCCGCATACCTTC.

This clone was observed a single time. The chain carries TRBV18 and TRBJ1-4, with D possibly being TRBD1 (6 bases). Trimming stripped 2 bases from V and 8 bases from J, with 15 bases between. The CDR3 covers 15 residues. The germline V gene encodes CDR1 KGHSH and CDR2 LQKENI. The CDR3 spells CASSPDQDSWEKLFF. CDR3 in DNA: TGTGCCAGCTCACCAGATCAGGACAGTTGGGAAAAACTGTTTTTT.

In regard to this clone: Other DNA sequences in this specimen translate into the identical CDR3. The rearrangement joins TRBV7-2 to TRBJ2-3, with 7 bases fitting TRBD2. The germline gives CDR1 SGHTA, CDR2 FQGNSA. The CDR3 has 14 amino acids. Trimming took 3 bases from V and 3 from J; bases not matched to a gene: 3. The CDR3 is CASSFSAGTDTQYF. CDR3 DNA sequence: TGTGCCAGCAGCTTTTCAGCGGGAACAGATACGCAGTATTTT.

Concerning this clone: This sample includes further DNA sequences coding for the same CDR3. V and J are TRBV5-1 and TRBJ2-7; 11 positions agree with TRBD1. There are 14 residues in the CDR3. Germline lookup yields CDR1 SGHRS and CDR2 YFSETQ. Germline trimming cut 4 bases from V and 5 bases from J; bases unmatched to any gene: 5. CDR3 sequence (DNA): TGCGCCAGCAGCCCGGGACAGGGGGTCGACGAGCAGTACTTC. Protein sequence: CASSPGQGVDEQYF.

The chain carries TRBV6-6 and TRBJ1-1, with unresolved D. With 7 bases removed from V and 3 bases from J, the gap between germline ends came to 9 bases. The CDR3 covers 12 residues. In germline, CDR1 is MNHNY, CDR2 SVGAGI (reference sequence). CDR3 amino acids: CASNFYYTEAFF. For the CDR3, the DNA is TGTGCCAGCAATTTCTACTACACTGAAGCTTTCTTT.

The rearrangement joins TRBV7-9 to TRBJ2-5; the match to TRBD1 covers 9 bases. Germline CDR1 is SEHNR and CDR2 is FQNEAQ (reference sequence). The CDR3 runs 12 residues. V lost 3 bases and J lost 7; bases outside the gene matches: 0. CDR3 loop: CASSLDRGTQYF. The CDR3 nucleotides read TGTGCCAGCAGCTTGGACAGGGGGACCCAGTACTTC.

V usage is TRBV7-9 and J usage is TRBJ2-5, with 13 bases lining up with TRBD2. The CDR3 has 15 amino acids. Trimming took 5 bases from V and 5 from J; bases not matched to a gene: 5. Germline V gene sequence: CDR1 SEHNR, CDR2 FQNEAQ (reference sequence). CDR3 loop: CASSRLAGGWETQYF. DNA for the CDR3: TGTGCCAGCAGCCGACTAGCGGGAGGATGGGAGACCCAGTACTTC. Complete variable domain (other parts from reference TRBV7-9 and TRBJ2-5): DTGVSQNPRHKITKRGQNVTFRCDPISEHNRLYWYRQTLGQGPEFLTYFQNEAQLEKSRLLSDRFSAERPKGSFSTLEIQRTEQGDSAMYLCASSRLAGGWETQYFGPGTRLLVL.

The rearrangement links TRBV5-5 to TRBJ1-2; no definite D call. V was trimmed by 0 bases and J by 8 bases, leaving 8 bases between them. This CDR3 spans 12 amino acids. From germline, CDR1 is SGHKS and CDR2 YYEKEE (reference sequence). The CDR3 DNA reads TGTGCCAGCAGCTTGGTAGGGTTAGGCTACACCTTC. This codes for CASSLVGLGYTF.

CDR3 bases: TGTGCCAGCAGCTTTGGAGGTGGGGAAGAGACCCAGTACTTC. Amino acids: CASSFGGGEETQYF. The rearrangement links TRBV7-9 to TRBJ2-5; weak D call: TRBD2 (5 bases). Germline V lookup: CDR1 SEHNR, CDR2 FQNEAQ (reference sequence). The V end lost 3 bases, the J end lost 3 bases, and 11 bases lay between the germline ends. The CDR3 runs to 14 residues.

This clone was recorded once. The V and J genes are TRBV28 and TRBJ1-5; 7 bases align to TRBD1. Losses at the gene ends were 6 bases for V and 0 bases for J; bases not matched to a gene: 11. This CDR3 comprises 17 residues. Germline V gene lookup returns CDR1 MDHEN and CDR2 SYDVKM. The CDR3 loop is CASRHGTAVYSNQPQHF. The DNA of the CDR3 is TGTGCCAGCAGACACGGGACAGCCGTCTATAGCAATCAGCCCCAGCATTTT.

The chain employs TRBV6-5 and TRBJ1-1; D is perhaps TRBD1 (5 bases). CDR3 length equals 15 residues. The V and J ends lost 7 bases and 0 bases respectively, with 15 bases between them. Germline CDR1 and CDR2: MNHEY and SVGAGI. The CDR3 nucleotides are TGTGCCAGCATTTCTTTCGGGGCCTTGAACACTGAAGCTTTCTTT. It translates to CASISFGALNTEAFF.

V and J are TRBV10-3 and TRBJ1-3; unclear D gene. The ends were cut back, 8 bases at V and 0 bases at J, with 8 bases in the middle. Germline V gene lookup returns CDR1 ENHRY and CDR2 SYGVKD. This CDR3 is built from 13 residues. As DNA, the CDR3 is TGTGCCATCCGCATTTCCTCTGGAAACACCATATATTTT. Its protein product is CAIRISSGNTIYF.

The CDR3 DNA sequence: TGTGCCAGCAGTTCCGGACAGGGCATAGACCATGAGCAGTTCTTC. It translates to CASSSGQGIDHEQFF. The chain employs TRBV5-4 and TRBJ2-1; 8 bases are a match to TRBD1. J gave up 8 bases and V 5 bases, and 12 bases lay outside the gene matches. The CDR3 covers 15 residues. Germline V CDR1 and CDR2: SGHNT, YYREEE (reference sequence).

Concerning this clone itself: Other DNA sequences in this specimen translate into the identical CDR3. The chain joins TRBV15 to TRBJ2-3; the D is unclear. The CDR3 spans 14 residues. The V end was cut by 0 bases, the J end by 2 bases, with 6 bases between. CDR1 is LNHNV and CDR2 is YYDKDF in the germline V gene (reference sequence). CDR3 in DNA: TGTGCCACCAGCAGAGATAGGGCCACAGATACGCAGTATTTT. Translating it yields CATSRDRATDTQYF.

The chain combines TRBV6-1 with TRBJ2-7; either TRBD1 or TRBD2 may fit D (5 bases each). CDR1 and CDR2 from the germline V gene are MNHNS and SASEGT. The CDR3 is 13 amino acids. Trimming took 6 bases from V and 4 from J, leaving 13 bases between them. The CDR3 region is CASRRGREYEQYF. CDR3 nucleotide sequence: TGTGCCAGCAGGAGGGGCAGGGAATACGAGCAGTACTTC.

The CDR3 loop reads CASSIGSAEAFF. The CDR3 region has the DNA TGTGCCAGTAGTATAGGCTCGGCGGAAGCTTTCTTT. The chain has TRBV19 and TRBJ1-1; D unclear. The CDR3 is 12 amino acids. Germline assignment: CDR1 LNHDA and CDR2 SQIVND (reference sequence). Trimming removed 1 base at V and 8 bases at J, with 8 bases between.

The chain links TRBV5-4 to TRBJ1-1, with 12 bases fitting TRBD1. The V gene's germline CDR1 is SGHNT and CDR2 YYREEE (reference sequence). The CDR3 has 15 amino acids. V lost 4 bases to trimming and J lost 7 bases; unmatched junction nucleotides: 8. The CDR3, as DNA: TGTGCCAGCAGCAGGGGACAGGGGGCGCTCGGTGAAGCTTTCTTT. Translated, it gives CASSRGQGALGEAFF.

The chain has TRBV5-1 and TRBJ2-1, with 11 bases identical to TRBD2. The V gene's germline CDR1 is SGHRS and CDR2 YFSETQ. The trim removed 4 bases at V and 3 bases at J, leaving 6 bases unmatched. This CDR3 region has 16 residues. CDR3: CASSLTSGSFYNEQFF. CDR3 nucleotide sequence: TGCGCCAGCAGCCTCACTAGCGGGAGCTTCTACAATGAGCAGTTCTTC.

This rearrangement joins TRBV7-9 to TRBJ1-5, with D perhaps matching TRBD1 (5 bases). Germline V gene sequence: CDR1 SEHNR, CDR2 FQNEAQ (reference sequence). The V end lost 5 bases, the J end lost 7 bases, and 12 bases lay between the germline ends. The CDR3 extends over 13 amino acids. The CDR3 DNA follows: TGTGCCAGCAGCCGGGGCAATCAGCAGCCCCAGCATTTT. Translation gives CASSRGNQQPQHF.

The V call is TRBV2, the J call TRBJ2-7, with 10 bases that match TRBD1. The ends lost 2 bases at V and 7 bases at J; junction bases unmatched: 11. The CDR3 consists of 16 residues. Germline V lookup: CDR1 SNHLY, CDR2 FYNNEI. The chain's CDR3 is CASSEFQLGTGVEQYF. The CDR3 region has the DNA TGTGCCAGCAGTGAATTCCAGTTGGGGACAGGGGTGGAGCAGTACTTC.

The rearrangement links TRBV9 to TRBJ2-1, with D tentatively TRBD1 (5 bases). This CDR3 has 13 amino acids. Looked up from germline, CDR1 is SGDLS and CDR2 is YYNGEE. Trimming took off 6 bases at V and 7 bases at J, with 14 bases between the two ends. The CDR3 protein is CASNIQGSNEQFF. In DNA form, the CDR3 reads TGTGCCAGCAACATCCAGGGATCTAATGAGCAGTTCTTC.

This clone was observed a handful of times. This rearrangement joins TRBV14 to TRBJ2-7, with D possibly being TRBD2 (5 bases). The CDR3 spans 14 residues. The V end lost 4 bases, the J end lost 3 bases, and 13 bases lay between the germline ends. The germline CDR1 and CDR2 sequences are SGHDN and FVKESK. CDR3 residues: CASSPSGRYYEQYF. CDR3 DNA: TGTGCCAGCAGCCCCAGCGGACGTTACTACGAGCAGTACTTC.

The rearrangement uses TRBV13 and TRBJ2-1, with TRBD2 matching over 15 bases. V gave up 3 bases and J gave up 0 bases; unmatched junction bases: 9. This CDR3 spans 20 amino acids. The germline V gene has CDR1 PRHDT and CDR2 FYEKMQ (reference sequence). CDR3 DNA: TGTGCCAGCAGCTTTCGACCCGGGACTAGCGGGAGGAGCTCCTACAATGAGCAGTTCTTC. It yields the protein CASSFRPGTSGRSSYNEQFF.